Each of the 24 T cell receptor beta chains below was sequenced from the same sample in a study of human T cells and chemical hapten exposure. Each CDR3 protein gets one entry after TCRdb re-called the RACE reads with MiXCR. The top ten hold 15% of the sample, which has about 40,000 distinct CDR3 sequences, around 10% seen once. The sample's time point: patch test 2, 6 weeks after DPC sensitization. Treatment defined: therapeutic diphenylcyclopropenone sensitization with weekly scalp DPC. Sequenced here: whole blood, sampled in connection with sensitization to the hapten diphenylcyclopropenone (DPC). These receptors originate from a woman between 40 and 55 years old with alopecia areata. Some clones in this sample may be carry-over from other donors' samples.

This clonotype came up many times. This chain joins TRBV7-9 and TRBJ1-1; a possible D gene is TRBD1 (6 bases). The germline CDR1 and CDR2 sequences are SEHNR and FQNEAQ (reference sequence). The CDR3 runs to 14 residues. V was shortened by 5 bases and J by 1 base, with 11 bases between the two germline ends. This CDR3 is CASSKQGSNTEAFF. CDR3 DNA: TGTGCCAGCAGCAAACAGGGCTCGAACACTGAAGCTTTCTTT.

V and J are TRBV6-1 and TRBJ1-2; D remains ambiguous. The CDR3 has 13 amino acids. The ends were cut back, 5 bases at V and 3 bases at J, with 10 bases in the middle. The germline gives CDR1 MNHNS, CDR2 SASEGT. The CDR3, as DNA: TGTGCCAGCAGTAGGGTGTTAGACTATGGCTACACCTTC. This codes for CASSRVLDYGYTF.

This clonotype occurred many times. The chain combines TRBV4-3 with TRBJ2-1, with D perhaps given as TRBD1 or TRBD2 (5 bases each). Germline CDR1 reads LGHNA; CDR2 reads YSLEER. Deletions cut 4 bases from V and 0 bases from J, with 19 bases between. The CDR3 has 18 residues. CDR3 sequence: CASSPLSGLANSYNEQFF. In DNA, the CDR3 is TGCGCCAGCAGCCCCCTCTCGGGGCTCGCTAACTCCTACAATGAGCAGTTCTTC.

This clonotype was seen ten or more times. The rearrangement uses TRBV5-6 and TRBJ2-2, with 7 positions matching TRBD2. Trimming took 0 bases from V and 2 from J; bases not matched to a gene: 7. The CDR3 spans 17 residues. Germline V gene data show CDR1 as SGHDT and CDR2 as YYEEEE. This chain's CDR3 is CASSLGSGVYNTGELFF. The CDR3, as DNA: TGTGCCAGCAGCTTGGGGAGCGGGGTCTACAACACCGGGGAGCTGTTTTTT.

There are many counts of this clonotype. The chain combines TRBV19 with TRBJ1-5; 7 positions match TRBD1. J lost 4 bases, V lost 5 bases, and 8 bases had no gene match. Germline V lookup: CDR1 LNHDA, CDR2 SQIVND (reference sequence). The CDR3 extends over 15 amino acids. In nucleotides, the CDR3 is TGTGCCAGTAGTCCCTACAGGGGAGGGAATCAGCCCCAGCATTTT. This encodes CASSPYRGGNQPQHF.

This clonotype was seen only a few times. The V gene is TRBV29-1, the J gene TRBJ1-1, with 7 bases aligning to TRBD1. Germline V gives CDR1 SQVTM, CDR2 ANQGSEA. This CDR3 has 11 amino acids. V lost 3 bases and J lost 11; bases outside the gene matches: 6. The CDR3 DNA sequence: TGCAGCGTTGATACAGGGGTGGGGGCTTTCTTT. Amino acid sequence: CSVDTGVGAFF.

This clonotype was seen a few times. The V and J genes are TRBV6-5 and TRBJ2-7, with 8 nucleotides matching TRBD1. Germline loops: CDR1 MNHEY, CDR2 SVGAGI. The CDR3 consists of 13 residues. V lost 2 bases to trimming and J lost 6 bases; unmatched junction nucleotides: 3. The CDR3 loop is CASSYGTGFEQYF. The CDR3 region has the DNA TGTGCCAGCAGTTACGGGACAGGTTTCGAGCAGTACTTC.

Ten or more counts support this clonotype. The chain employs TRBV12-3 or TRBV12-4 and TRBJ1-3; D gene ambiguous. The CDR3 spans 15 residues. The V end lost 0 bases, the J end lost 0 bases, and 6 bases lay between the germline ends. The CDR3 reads CASSLAHHSGNTIYF. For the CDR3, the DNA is TGTGCCAGCAGTTTAGCACACCACTCTGGAAACACCATATATTTT.

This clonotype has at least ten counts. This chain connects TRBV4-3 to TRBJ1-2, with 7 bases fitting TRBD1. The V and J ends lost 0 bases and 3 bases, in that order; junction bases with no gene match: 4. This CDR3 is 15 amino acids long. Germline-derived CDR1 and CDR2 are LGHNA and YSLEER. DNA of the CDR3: TGCGCCAGCAGCCAAGAGTCACAGGGGTACTATGGCTACACCTTC. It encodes CASSQESQGYYGYTF.

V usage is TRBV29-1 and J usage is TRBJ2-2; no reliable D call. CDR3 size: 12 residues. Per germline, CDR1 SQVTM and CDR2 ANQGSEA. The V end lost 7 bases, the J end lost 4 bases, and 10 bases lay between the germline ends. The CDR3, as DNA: TGCAGCGCCTGTAGGCTCACCGGGGAGCTGTTTTTT. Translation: CSACRLTGELFF.

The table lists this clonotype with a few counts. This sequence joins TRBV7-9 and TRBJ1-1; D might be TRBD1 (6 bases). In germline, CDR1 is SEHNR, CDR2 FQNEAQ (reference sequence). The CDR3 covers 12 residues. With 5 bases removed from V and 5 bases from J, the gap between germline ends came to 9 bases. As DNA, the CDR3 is TGTGCCAGCAGCGGCAGGGGTACTGAAGCTTTCTTT. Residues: CASSGRGTEAFF. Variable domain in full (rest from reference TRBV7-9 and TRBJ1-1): DTGVSQNPRHKITKRGQNVTFRCDPISEHNRLYWYRQTLGQGPEFLTYFQNEAQLEKSRLLSDRFSAERPKGSFSTLEIQRTEQGDSAMYLCASSGRGTEAFFGQGTRLTVV.

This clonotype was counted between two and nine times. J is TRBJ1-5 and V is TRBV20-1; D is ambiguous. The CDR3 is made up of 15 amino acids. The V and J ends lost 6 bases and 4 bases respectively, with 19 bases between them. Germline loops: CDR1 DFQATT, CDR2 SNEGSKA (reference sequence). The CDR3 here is CSAQRAGSTNQPQHF. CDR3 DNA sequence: TGCAGTGCCCAGAGGGCGGGCTCCACTAATCAGCCCCAGCATTTT.

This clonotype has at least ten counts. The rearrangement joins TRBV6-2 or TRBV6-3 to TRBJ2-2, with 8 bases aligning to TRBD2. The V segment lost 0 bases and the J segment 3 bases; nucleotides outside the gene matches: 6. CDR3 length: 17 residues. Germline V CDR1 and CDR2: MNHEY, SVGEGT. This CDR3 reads CASSYSPGGADTGELFF. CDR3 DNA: TGTGCCAGCAGTTACTCCCCCGGGGGGGCCGACACCGGGGAGCTGTTTTTT.

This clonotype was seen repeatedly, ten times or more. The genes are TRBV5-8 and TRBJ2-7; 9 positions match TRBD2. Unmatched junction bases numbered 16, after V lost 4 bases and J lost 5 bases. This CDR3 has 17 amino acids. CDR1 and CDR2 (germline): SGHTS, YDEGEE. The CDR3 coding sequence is TGTGCCAGCAGCAACGTTCTTGAGCGGGGGGCCCTCCACGAGCAGTACTTC. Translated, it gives CASSNVLERGALHEQYF.

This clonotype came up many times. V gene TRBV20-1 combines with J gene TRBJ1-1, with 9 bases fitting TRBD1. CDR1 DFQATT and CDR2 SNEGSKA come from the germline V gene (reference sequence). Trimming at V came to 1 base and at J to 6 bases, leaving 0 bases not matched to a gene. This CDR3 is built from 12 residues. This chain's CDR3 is CSARGTGAEAFF. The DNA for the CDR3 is TGCAGTGCTAGAGGGACAGGGGCTGAAGCTTTCTTT.

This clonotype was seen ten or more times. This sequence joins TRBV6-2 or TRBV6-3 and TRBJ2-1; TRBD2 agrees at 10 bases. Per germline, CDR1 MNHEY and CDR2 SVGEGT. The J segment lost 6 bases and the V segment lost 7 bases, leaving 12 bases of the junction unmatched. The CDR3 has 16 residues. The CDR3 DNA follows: TGTGCCAGCACCCCCTCCACTAGCGGGGCATTCAATGAGCAGTTCTTC. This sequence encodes CASTPSTSGAFNEQFF.

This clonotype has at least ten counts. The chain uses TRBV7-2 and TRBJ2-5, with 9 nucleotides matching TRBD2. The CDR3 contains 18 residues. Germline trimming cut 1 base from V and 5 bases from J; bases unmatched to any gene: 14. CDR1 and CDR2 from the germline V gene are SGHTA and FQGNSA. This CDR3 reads CASSLDPAGGFGDETQYF. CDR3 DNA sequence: TGTGCCAGCAGCTTAGACCCAGCGGGGGGCTTCGGGGACGAGACCCAGTACTTC.

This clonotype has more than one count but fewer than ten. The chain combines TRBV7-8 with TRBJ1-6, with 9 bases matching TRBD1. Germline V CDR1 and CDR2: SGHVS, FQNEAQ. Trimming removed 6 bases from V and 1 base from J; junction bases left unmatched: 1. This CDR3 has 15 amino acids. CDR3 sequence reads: CASRDRGSYNSPLHF. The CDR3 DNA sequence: TGTGCCAGCAGAGACAGGGGGTCCTATAATTCACCCCTCCACTTT.

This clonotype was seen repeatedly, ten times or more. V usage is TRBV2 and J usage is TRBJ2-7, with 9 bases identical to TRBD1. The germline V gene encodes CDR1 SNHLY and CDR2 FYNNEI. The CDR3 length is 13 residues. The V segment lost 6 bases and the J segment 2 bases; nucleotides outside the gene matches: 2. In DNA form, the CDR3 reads TGTGCCAGCAGGGGGACAGGGACCTACGAGCAGTACTTC. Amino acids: CASRGTGTYEQYF.

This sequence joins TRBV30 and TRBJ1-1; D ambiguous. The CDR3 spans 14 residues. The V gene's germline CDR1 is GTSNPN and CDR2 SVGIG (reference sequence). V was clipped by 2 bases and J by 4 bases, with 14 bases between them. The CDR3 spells CAWSFGVSGTEAFF. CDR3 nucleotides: TGTGCCTGGAGTTTTGGCGTATCGGGCACTGAAGCTTTCTTT.

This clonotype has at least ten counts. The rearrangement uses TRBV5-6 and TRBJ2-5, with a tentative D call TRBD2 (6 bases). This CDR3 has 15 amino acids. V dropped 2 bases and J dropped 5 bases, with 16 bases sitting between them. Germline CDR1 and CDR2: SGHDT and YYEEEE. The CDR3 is CASSFFDGGRETQYF. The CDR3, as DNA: TGTGCCAGCAGCTTCTTCGACGGGGGAAGGGAGACCCAGTACTTC.

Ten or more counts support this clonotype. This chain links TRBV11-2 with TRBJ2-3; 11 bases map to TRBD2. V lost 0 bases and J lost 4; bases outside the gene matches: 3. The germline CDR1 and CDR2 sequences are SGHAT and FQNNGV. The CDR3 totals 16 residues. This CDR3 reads CASSLDLAGGPDTQYF. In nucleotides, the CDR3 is TGTGCCAGCAGCTTAGACCTAGCGGGGGGCCCAGATACGCAGTATTTT. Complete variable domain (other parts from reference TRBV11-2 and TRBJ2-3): EAGVAQSPRYKIIEKRQSVAFWCNPISGHATLYWYQQILGQGPKLLIQFQNNGVVDDSQLPKDRFSAERLKGVDSTLKIQPAKLEDSAVYLCASSLDLAGGPDTQYFGPGTRLTVL.

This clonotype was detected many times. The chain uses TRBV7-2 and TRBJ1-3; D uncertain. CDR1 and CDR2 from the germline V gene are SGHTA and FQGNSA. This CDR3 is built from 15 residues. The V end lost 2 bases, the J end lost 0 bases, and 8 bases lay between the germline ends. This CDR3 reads CASSLNLLSGNTIYF. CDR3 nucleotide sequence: TGTGCCAGCAGCTTAAACTTACTCTCTGGAAACACCATATATTTT.

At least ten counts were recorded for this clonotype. CDR3 in DNA: TGCGCCAGCAGTTTCCAACTAGCGGGGCCTCAGAATGAGCAGTTCTTC. It encodes CASSFQLAGPQNEQFF. The V call is TRBV5-1, the J call TRBJ2-1; 10 positions match TRBD2. V dropped 5 bases and J dropped 7; count of bases not matched to a gene: 12. The CDR3 spans 16 residues. Germline V lookup: CDR1 SGHRS, CDR2 YFSETQ.